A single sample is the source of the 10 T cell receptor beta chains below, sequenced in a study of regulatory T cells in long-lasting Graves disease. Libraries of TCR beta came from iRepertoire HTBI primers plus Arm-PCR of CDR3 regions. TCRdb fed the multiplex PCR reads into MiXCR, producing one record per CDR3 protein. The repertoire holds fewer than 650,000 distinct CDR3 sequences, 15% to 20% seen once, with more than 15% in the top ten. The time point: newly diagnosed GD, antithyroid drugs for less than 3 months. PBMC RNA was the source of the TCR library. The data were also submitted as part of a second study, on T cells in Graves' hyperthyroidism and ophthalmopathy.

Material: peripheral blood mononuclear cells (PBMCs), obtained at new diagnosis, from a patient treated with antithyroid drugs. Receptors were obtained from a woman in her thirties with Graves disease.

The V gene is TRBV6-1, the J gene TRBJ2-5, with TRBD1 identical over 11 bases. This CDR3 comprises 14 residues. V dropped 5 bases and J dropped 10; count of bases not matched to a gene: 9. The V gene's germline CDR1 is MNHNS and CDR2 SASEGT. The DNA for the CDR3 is TGTGCCAGCAGTCTTGGACAGGGGGCCGGGGGCCAGTACTTC. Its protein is CASSLGQGAGGQYF.

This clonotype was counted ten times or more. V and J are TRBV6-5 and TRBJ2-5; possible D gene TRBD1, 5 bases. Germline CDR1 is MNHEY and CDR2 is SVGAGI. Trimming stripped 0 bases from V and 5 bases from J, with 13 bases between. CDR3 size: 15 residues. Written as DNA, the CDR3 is TGTGCCAGCAGTTACTCGAGTCAGGGTCATGAGACCCAGTACTTC. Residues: CASSYSSQGHETQYF.

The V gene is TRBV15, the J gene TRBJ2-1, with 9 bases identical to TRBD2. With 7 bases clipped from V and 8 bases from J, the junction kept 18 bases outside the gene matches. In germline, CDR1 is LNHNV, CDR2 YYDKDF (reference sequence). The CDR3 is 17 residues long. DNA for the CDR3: TGTGCCACCACCTTAGCGGGAGAAAGTGGAATAAACTATGAGCAGTTCTTC. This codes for CATTLAGESGINYEQFF.

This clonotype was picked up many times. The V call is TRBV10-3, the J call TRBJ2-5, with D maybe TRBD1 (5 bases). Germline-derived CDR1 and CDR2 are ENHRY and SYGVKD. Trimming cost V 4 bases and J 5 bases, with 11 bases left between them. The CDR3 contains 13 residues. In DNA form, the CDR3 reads TGTGCCATCAGTGCCGGACAAACGGAGACCCAGTACTTC. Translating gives CAISAGQTETQYF.

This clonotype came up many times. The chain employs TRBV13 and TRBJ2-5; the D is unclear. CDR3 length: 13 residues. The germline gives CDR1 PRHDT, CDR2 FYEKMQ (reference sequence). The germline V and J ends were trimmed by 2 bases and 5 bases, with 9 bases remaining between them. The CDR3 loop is CASSLKPKETQYF. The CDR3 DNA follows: TGTGCCAGCAGCTTAAAACCGAAGGAGACCCAGTACTTC.

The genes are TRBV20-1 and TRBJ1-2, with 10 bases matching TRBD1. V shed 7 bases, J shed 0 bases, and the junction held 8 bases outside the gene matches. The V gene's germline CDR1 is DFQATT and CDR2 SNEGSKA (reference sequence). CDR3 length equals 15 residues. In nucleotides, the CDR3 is TGCAGTGGCCCGGGACAGGGGTTTCCTAACTATGGCTACACCTTC. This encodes CSGPGQGFPNYGYTF.

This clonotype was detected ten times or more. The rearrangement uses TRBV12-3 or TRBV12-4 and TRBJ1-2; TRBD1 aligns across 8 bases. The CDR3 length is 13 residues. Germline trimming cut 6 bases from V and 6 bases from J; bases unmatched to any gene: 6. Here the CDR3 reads CASRSAGGHGYTF. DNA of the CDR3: TGTGCCAGCAGGTCGGCAGGGGGCCATGGCTACACCTTC.

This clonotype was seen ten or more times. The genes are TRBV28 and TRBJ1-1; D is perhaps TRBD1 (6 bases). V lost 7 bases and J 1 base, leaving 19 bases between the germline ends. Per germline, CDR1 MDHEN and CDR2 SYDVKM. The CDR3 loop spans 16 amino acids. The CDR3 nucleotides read TGTGCCAGCACACCTCGTAGGGGGGCAGGGAACACTGAAGCTTTCTTT. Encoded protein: CASTPRRGAGNTEAFF.

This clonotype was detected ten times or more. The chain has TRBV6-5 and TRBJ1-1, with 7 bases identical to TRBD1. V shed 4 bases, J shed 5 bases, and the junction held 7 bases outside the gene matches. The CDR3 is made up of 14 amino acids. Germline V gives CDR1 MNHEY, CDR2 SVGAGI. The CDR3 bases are TGTGCCAGCAGTTCCCCGACAGGGAGGACTGAAGCTTTCTTT. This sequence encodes CASSSPTGRTEAFF.

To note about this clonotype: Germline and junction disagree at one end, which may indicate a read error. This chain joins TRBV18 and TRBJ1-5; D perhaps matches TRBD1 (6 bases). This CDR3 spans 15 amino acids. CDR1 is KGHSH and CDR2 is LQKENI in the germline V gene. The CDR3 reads CASSPQGPPGQPQHF. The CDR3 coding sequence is TGTGCCAGCTCTCCACAGGGCCCGCCGGGTCAGCCCCAGCATTTT. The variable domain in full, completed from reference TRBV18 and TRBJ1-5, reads NAGVMQNPRHLVRRRGQEARLRCSPMKGHSHVYWYRQLPEEGLKFMVYLQKENIIDESGMPKERFSAEFPKEGPSILRIQQVVRGDSAAYFCASSPQGPPGQPQHFGDGTRLSIL.